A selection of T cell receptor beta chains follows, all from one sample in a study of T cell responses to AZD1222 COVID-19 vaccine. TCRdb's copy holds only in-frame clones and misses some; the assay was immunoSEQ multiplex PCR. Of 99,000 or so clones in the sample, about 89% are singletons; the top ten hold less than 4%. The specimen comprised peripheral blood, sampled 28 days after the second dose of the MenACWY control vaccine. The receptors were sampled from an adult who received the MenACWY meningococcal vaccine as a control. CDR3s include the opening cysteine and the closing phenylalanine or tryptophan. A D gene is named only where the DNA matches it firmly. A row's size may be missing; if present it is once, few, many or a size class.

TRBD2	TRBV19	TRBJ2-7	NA	TGTGCCAGTAGTATTCAAGCGGGGGGGCGATACGAGCAGTACTTC	CASSIQAGGRYEQYF
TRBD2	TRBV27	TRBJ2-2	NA	TGTGCCAGCAGTCCGGGACTAGCGGGGGGCTGGGACGGGGAGCTGTTTTTT	CASSPGLAGGWDGELFF
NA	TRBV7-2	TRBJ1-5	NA	TGTGCCGGCAGCTTGGGTAGCAATCAGCCCCAGCATTTT	CAGSLGSNQPQHF
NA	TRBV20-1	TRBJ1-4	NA	TGCAGTGCTAGAGGGGTTGAAAAACTGTTTTTT	CSARGVEKLFF
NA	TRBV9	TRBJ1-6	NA	TGTGCCAGCAGCGTAGCTACAGATACACCCCTCCACTTT	CASSVATDTPLHF
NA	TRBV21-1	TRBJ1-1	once	TGTGCCAGCAGCAAAGAGAGGGGGAGGGGGACACCGATGAACACTGAAGCTTTCTTT	CASSKERGRGTPMNTEAFF
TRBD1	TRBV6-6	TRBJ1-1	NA	TGTGCCAGCAGAAGCGGGACAGGGGGCACTGAAGCTTTCTTT	CASRSGTGGTEAFF
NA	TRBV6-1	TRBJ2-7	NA	TGTGCCAGCAGTGAAATTGGGGGAGTCAGGGAAGCCGAGCAGTACTTC	CASSEIGGVREAEQYF
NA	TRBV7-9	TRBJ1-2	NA	TGTGCCAGCAGCTTAGATGGAGGGAAGGGCTATGGCTACACCTTC	CASSLDGGKGYGYTF
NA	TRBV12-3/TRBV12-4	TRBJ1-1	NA	TGTGCCAGCAGTTTAGAGATGAACACTGAAGCTTTCTTT	CASSLEMNTEAFF
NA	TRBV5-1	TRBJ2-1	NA	TGCGCCAGCATTTATACTGCCGGATCCTACAATGAGCAGTTCTTC	CASIYTAGSYNEQFF
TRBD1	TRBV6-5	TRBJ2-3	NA	TGTGCCAGCAGGGTGGACAGGGGGTTAACAGATACGCAGTATTTT	CASRVDRGLTDTQYF
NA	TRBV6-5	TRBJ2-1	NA	TGTGCCAGCAGTTACTCTCTCCCCTACAATGAGCAGTTCTTC	CASSYSLPYNEQFF
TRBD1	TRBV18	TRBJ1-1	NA	TGTGCCAGCTCACAGGACAGGGGCACTGAAGCTTTCTTT	CASSQDRGTEAFF
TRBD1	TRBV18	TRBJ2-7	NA	TGTGCCAGCTCACCAGGGACAGGGGGTTCCTACGAGCAGTACTTC	CASSPGTGGSYEQYF
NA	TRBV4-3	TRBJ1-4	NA	TGCGCCAGCAGCGAGGGACCGACGAATGAAAAACTGTTTTTT	CASSEGPTNEKLFF
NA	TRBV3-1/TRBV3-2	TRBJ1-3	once	TGTGCCAGCAGCCAAGACAGGGGACCTGGAAACACCATATATTTT	CASSQDRGPGNTIYF
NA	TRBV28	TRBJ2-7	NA	TGTGCCAGCCGAAGTGGGGTCTCCTACGAGCAGTACTTC	CASRSGVSYEQYF
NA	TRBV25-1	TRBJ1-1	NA	TGTGCCAGCAGTGCCGCGGGAAGATGGGATACTGAAGCTTTCTTT	CASSAAGRWDTEAFF
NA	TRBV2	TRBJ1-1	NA	TGTGCCAGCAGTGGAGGGAGAAGGACTGAAGCTTTCTTT	CASSGGRRTEAFF
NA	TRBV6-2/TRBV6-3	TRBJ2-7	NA	TGTGCCAGCAGCCCCGGGATGTTGGGCGACGAGCAGTACTTC	CASSPGMLGDEQYF
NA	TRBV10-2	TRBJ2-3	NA	TGCGCCAGCAGTGATTCCCAGGGCACAGATACGCAGTATTTT	CASSDSQGTDTQYF
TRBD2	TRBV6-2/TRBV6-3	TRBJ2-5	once	TGTGCCAGCAGTTACGCTCCAGGGATTAGCGGGGGCTACGGGGAGACCCAGTACTTC	CASSYAPGISGGYGETQYF
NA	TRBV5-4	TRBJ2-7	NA	TGTGCCAGCAGCTTGGACAGGGACCTCTCCTACGAGCAGTACTTC	CASSLDRDLSYEQYF
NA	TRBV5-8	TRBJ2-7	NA	TGTGCCAGCAGCTTGGAAGAGGGCTACGAGCAGTACTTC	CASSLEEGYEQYF
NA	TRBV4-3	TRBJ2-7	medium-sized	TGCGCCAGCAGCCAAGAAAGTCGTGTGGTAGGCTACGAGCAGTACTTC	CASSQESRVVGYEQYF
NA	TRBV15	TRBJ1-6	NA	TGTGCCACCAGCCCTCCCAAGACAGGCGCCGATCTTAATTCACCCCTCCACTTT	CATSPPKTGADLNSPLHF
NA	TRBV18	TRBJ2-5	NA	TGTGCCAGCTCACCACGGAGAAACCAAGAGACCCAGTACTTC	CASSPRRNQETQYF
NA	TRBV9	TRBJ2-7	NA	TGTGCCAGCAGCGTAGCTGGAGGGGGGCACGAGCAGTACTTC	CASSVAGGGHEQYF
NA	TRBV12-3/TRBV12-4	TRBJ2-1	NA	TGTGCCAGCAGTTTAGGCAATGAGCAGTTCTTC	CASSLGNEQFF
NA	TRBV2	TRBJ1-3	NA	TGTGCCAGCGGTCGGTTCTCTGGAAACACCATATATTTT	CASGRFSGNTIYF
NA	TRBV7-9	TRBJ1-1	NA	TGTGCCAGCACCCCAGGGGCGAGTGCTGAAGCTTTCTTT	CASTPGASAEAFF
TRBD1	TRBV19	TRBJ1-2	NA	TGTGCCTCTAGACAGGGGTCTAACTATGGCTACACCTTC	CASRQGSNYGYTF
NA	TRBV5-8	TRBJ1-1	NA	TGTGCCAGCAGCGTCGGACGGAACACTGAAGCTTTCTTT	CASSVGRNTEAFF
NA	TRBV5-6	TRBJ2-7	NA	TGTGCCAGCAGACCCAGGGTTCTGCACGAGCAGTACTTC	CASRPRVLHEQYF
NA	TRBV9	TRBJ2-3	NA	TGTGCCAGCAGCGTAGATTGGGGCACAGATACGCAGTATTTT	CASSVDWGTDTQYF
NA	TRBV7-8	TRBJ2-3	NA	TGTGCCAGCAGCTTAGCTCCCCAGGGGACAGATACGCAGTATTTT	CASSLAPQGTDTQYF
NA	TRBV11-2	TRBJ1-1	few	TGTGCCAGCAGCTTAGTCGGGGGAGGTCCTACCAAGGCTTTCTTT	CASSLVGGGPTKAFF
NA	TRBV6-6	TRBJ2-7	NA	TGTGCCAGCAGTTACTCTCAGGGGAGATACGAGCAGTACTTC	CASSYSQGRYEQYF